Ten or more counts support the clone carrying this TCR beta chain. The target antigen is unknown. RNA transcripts served as the template for amplifying TCR beta CDR3 regions. HTBI primers were used for first-round RT-PCR of the TCR CDR3. Using its own MiXCR run on the multiplex PCR reads, TCRdb lists one record per CDR3 protein. The top ten hold approximately 7.5% of the sample, which has approximately 430,000 distinct CDR3 sequences, about 15% seen once. The data were obtained in a study of T cells in Graves' hyperthyroidism and ophthalmopathy. Overall study findings and caveats: Model-based prediction identified ophthalmopathy a median about 6 months prior to its onset. Most thyroid clonotypes expanded above 0.001 appeared in blood too. From stable hyperthyroidism, ophthalmopathy was set apart by a 13 V-J model.

Graves' hyperthyroidism was deemed stable absent ophthalmopathy progression within 18 months. This TCR was recovered from a woman aged 18-29 years with Graves' hyperthyroidism. The sample was blood.

The CDR3 loop reads CASSPRTGKAEAFF. The CDR3 bases are TGTGCCAGCAGTCCTAGGACAGGGAAAGCTGAAGCTTTCTTT. The rearrangement joins TRBV12-3 or TRBV12-4 to TRBJ1-1; 8 positions match TRBD1. The CDR3 loop spans 14 amino acids. With V trimmed by 5 bases and J by 6 bases, 8 bases remained unmatched.